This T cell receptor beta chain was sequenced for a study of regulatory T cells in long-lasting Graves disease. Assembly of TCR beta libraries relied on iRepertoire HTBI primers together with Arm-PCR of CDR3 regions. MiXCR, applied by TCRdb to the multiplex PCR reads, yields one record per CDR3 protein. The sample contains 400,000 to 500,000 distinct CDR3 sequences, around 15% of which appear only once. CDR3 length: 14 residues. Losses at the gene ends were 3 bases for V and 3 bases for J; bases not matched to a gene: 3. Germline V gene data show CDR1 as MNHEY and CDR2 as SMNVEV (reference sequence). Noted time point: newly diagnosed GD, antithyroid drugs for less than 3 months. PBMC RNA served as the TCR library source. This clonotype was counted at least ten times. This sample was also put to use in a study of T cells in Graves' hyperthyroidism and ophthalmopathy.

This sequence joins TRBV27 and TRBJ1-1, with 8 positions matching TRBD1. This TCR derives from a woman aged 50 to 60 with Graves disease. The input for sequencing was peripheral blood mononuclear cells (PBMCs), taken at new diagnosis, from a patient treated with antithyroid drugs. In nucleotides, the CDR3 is TGTGCCAGCAGTTTTCAGGGGGCGCACACTGAAGCTTTCTTT. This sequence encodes CASSFQGAHTEAFF.